Listed here is a single TCR beta chain. The antigen this receptor binds is unknown. No clone much larger than this one lies a single base away; base qualities are absent. The CDR3 starts with the cysteine, ends with the phenylalanine, and has 13 residues. Only CDR3 DNA remains: 39 bases, in frame from the first base. The trim is 11 bases for V and 5 bases for J, with a gap of 16 bases between the germline ends. Sequences LNHDA (CDR1) and SQIVND (CDR2) are obtained from the germline V gene (reference sequence). At diagnosis, tumor, uninvolved tumor-adjacent lung and peripheral blood were collected and then preserved as a mix of FFPE and fresh-frozen material. Blood samples were analyzed as peripheral blood mononuclear cells for TCR repertoire profiling. The data belong to a study of T cells in localized non-small cell lung cancer (dated by TCRdb to the early 2020s). For context, the study as a whole: The study examined T cell repertoires in approximately 240 patients with early-stage NSCLC and compared tumors with uninvolved tumor-adjacent lungs. The cohort comprised 200 to 300 treatment-naïve NSCLC patients with resected, localized lung tumors. Of the NSCLC patients, 129 were male and around 97 were female, and the mean age was about 69 years. Overall results and qualifications from the work: Because of the exploratory design, TCR variables were selected using unadjusted p-values without false-discovery rate correction. Uninvolved tumor-adjacent lung showed the highest T cell clonality, higher than tumor, which suggests more focused antigenic responses in the uninvolved tumor-adjacent lung. Higher blood T cell density associated with longer overall survival, while higher adjacent-lung clonality associated with shorter survival. Multi-region tumor sequencing was not performed, so intratumor heterogeneity could not be excluded. A median of approximately 62 of the top 100 tumor clones turned up in the paired uninvolved adjacent lung, and about 28 of those clones also ranked among the top 100 of that same adjacent lung.

TCR beta CDR3 regions were sequenced from DNA using the immunoSEQ Assay. The paper's data handling went like this. To compute T cell density, TCR beta template counts were normalized to usable DNA, which was estimated by amplifying housekeeping genes. Richness was estimated using the preseqR package, with extrapolation to 400,000 templates for PBMC samples and to 120,000 templates for tissue samples. Clonality was defined as one minus Pielou's evenness. Tissue-enriched TCRs were identified through differential abundance testing performed on productive amino-acid clonotypes, with a minimum total count of 5 and an alpha of 0.1. Repertoire overlap between compartments was quantified with the Jaccard Index and Morisita Overlap Index. GLIPH grouped TCR beta CDR3s together with public tetramer-defined viral CDR3s, and a viral motif had to include at least three viral sequences and show V-gene enrichment. As stored in TCRdb, this immuneACCESS dataset retains in-frame rearrangements with V and J assigned. A fraction of the clones does not appear; measured against another copy, unresolved V genes explain less than half of the discrepancy, and the remainder lacks a known reason. For V, J and clone size, that table is used; D and trimming come from the DNA. The sample profile shows tens of thousands of clones; 92% of them were found once. Less than 2.5% of the sample goes to the ten largest clones.

The receptor comes from a female donor older than 55 with stage I lung adenocarcinoma. Rearrangement joined TRBV19 to TRBJ1-5, with the D gene not confidently named. The source material was peripheral blood, sampled before any cancer treatment. The nucleotide sequence is TGTGCCTCCGGTGGCTCGGGTTATCAGCCCCAGCATTTT. Its protein is CASGGSGYQPQHF.